This is a list of T cell receptor beta chains from one sample in a study of CD8 T cells in Susac syndrome. TCRdb redid the calling of the immunoSEQ multiplex PCR reads with MiXCR, one entry per CDR3 protein. This sample yields 180,000 or so distinct CDR3 sequences, of which about 93% are seen a single time; roughly 0.13% belongs to the top ten. Sequenced input: CD4+ T cells from PBMCs. The receptors derive from a human donor in good health. Each CDR3 is given with its conserved first and last residue. The order of the fields is D gene, clone size, J gene, V gene, CDR3 DNA, CDR3 protein. D genes are given only for firm matches. Where a row states a size, it is once, few, many or the class of an expanded clone; other rows omit it.

D: TRBD2; size: -; J: TRBJ2-5; V: TRBV30; DNA: TGTGCCTGGACCACAGGGACTAGCGGGGCACAAGAGACCCAGTACTTC; CDR3: CAWTTGTSGAQETQYF
D: -; size: -; J: TRBJ1-1; V: TRBV29-1; DNA: TGCAGCGTTTGGGTGGCAGGACTAAACACTGAAGCTTTCTTT; CDR3: CSVWVAGLNTEAFF
D: -; size: -; J: TRBJ1-2; V: TRBV3-1; DNA: TGTGCCAGCAGCCAAGGGGCAGGGAAGTATGGCTACACCTTC; CDR3: CASSQGAGKYGYTF
D: -; size: once; J: TRBJ2-5; V: TRBV20-1; DNA: TGCAGTGCCCGAGGCCCCCATGGGGAGACCCAGTACTTC; CDR3: CSARGPHGETQYF
D: -; size: -; J: TRBJ2-5; V: TRBV2; DNA: TGTGCCAGCAGGCGGGATGAGGAGACCCAGTACTTC; CDR3: CASRRDEETQYF
D: -; size: -; J: TRBJ2-7; V: TRBV9; DNA: TGTGCCAGCAGCGTAGGGGTGGGGCTCGAAGGCGAGCAGTACTTC; CDR3: CASSVGVGLEGEQYF
D: -; size: once; J: TRBJ2-7; V: TRBV20-1; DNA: TGCAGTGCTGCCAAGGGGGGCGAGCAGTACTTC; CDR3: CSAAKGGEQYF
D: TRBD2; size: -; J: TRBJ2-7; V: TRBV24-1; DNA: TGTGCCACCAGTGATCCGCGGACTAGCGGGGACGAGCAGTACTTC; CDR3: CATSDPRTSGDEQYF
D: -; size: once; J: TRBJ2-7; V: TRBV24-1; DNA: TGTGCCACCAGTGATTCCCGGAGGGACGGATACTACGAGCAGTACTTC; CDR3: CATSDSRRDGYYEQYF
D: -; size: -; J: TRBJ2-7; V: TRBV20-1; DNA: TGCAGTGCCAGGCGGTCCCTCTACGAGCAGTACTTC; CDR3: CSARRSLYEQYF
D: -; size: -; J: TRBJ2-5; V: TRBV5-4; DNA: TGTGCCAGCACGACTTGGGGCGGGGAGGAGACCCAGTACTTC; CDR3: CASTTWGGEETQYF
D: -; size: -; J: TRBJ2-1; V: TRBV27; DNA: TGTGCCAGCAGTTCTAGTACCACTCAAGAGCAGTTCTTC; CDR3: CASSSSTTQEQFF
D: -; size: -; J: TRBJ2-2; V: TRBV7-9; DNA: TGTGCCAGCAGCACGGGACTCCCCGGCGGGGAGCTGTTTTTT; CDR3: CASSTGLPGGELFF
D: -; size: -; J: TRBJ2-3; V: TRBV28; DNA: TGTGCCAGCAGGGCCGGCTCTAGCACAGATACGCAGTATTTT; CDR3: CASRAGSSTDTQYF
D: -; size: -; J: TRBJ2-7; V: TRBV6-6; DNA: TGTGCCAGCAGCCACCTAGGAGGGGGGAGTGTGGGCGAGCAGTACTTC; CDR3: CASSHLGGGSVGEQYF
D: TRBD1; size: -; J: TRBJ2-7; V: TRBV20-1; DNA: TGCAGTGCTCAGGGGGTTGTCGAGCAGTACTTC; CDR3: CSAQGVVEQYF
D: TRBD2; size: -; J: TRBJ2-5; V: TRBV11-2; DNA: TGTGCCAGCACCAGTAGCGGGAGCCACCAAGAGACCCAGTACTTC; CDR3: CASTSSGSHQETQYF
D: -; size: -; J: TRBJ2-7; V: TRBV20-1; DNA: TGCAGTGCTAGGACTCCCGGGAGCTACGAGCAGTACTTC; CDR3: CSARTPGSYEQYF
D: -; size: -; J: TRBJ2-2; V: TRBV4-3; DNA: TGCGCCAGCAGCCAAGATCATCGGAACACCGGGGAGCTGTTTTTT; CDR3: CASSQDHRNTGELFF
D: TRBD2; size: -; J: TRBJ2-3; V: TRBV5-1; DNA: TGCGCCAGCAGCTTGGATTTCGCGGGGGGCACAGATACGCAGTATTTT; CDR3: CASSLDFAGGTDTQYF
D: TRBD1; size: once; J: TRBJ1-1; V: TRBV29-1; DNA: TGCAGCGTTGCGGCGGACAGGCTCACTGAAGCTTTCTTT; CDR3: CSVAADRLTEAFF
D: TRBD1; size: -; J: TRBJ2-5; V: TRBV30; DNA: TGTGCCTGGGGAGACAGGGACGAGACCCAGTACTTC; CDR3: CAWGDRDETQYF
D: -; size: few; J: TRBJ2-5; V: TRBV15; DNA: TGTGCCACCAGCAGGGATCCGGGTGCTCAAGAGACCCAGTACTTC; CDR3: CATSRDPGAQETQYF
D: -; size: -; J: TRBJ1-2; V: TRBV5-6; DNA: TGTGCCAGCAGCTTGGTGGAACCCTATGGCTACACCTTC; CDR3: CASSLVEPYGYTF
D: -; size: -; J: TRBJ1-6; V: TRBV9; DNA: TGTGCCAGCAGCGTATACAACAGTGAATCACCCCTCCACTTT; CDR3: CASSVYNSESPLHF
D: -; size: -; J: TRBJ1-5; V: TRBV7-9; DNA: TGTGCCAGCAGCTTAGAATATCAGCCCCAGCATTTT; CDR3: CASSLEYQPQHF
D: -; size: -; J: TRBJ1-1; V: TRBV3-1; DNA: TGTGCCAGCAGCCAAGAGCTCATGAACACTGAAGCTTTCTTT; CDR3: CASSQELMNTEAFF
D: -; size: -; J: TRBJ1-1; V: TRBV25-1; DNA: TGTGCCAGCAGGGAGACAGGATGGGGGAACACTGAAGCTTTCTTT; CDR3: CASRETGWGNTEAFF
D: TRBD2; size: -; J: TRBJ2-3; V: TRBV4-1; DNA: TGCGCCAGCAGCCAGGGACTAGCGGGGTCAGATACGCAGTATTTT; CDR3: CASSQGLAGSDTQYF
D: TRBD2; size: -; J: TRBJ2-1; V: TRBV5-1; DNA: TGCGCCAGCAGCTTGATCAGGGAGGGCAATGAGCAGTTCTTC; CDR3: CASSLIREGNEQFF
D: TRBD1; size: -; J: TRBJ1-2; V: TRBV23-1; DNA: TGCGCCAGCAGTCCGCGGGGGACAGATGGTCCCTATGGCTACACCTTC; CDR3: CASSPRGTDGPYGYTF
D: TRBD2; size: -; J: TRBJ2-3; V: TRBV29-1; DNA: TGCAGCGTTGGTGGACTAGCGGGGGGGCGTGCAGATACGCAGTATTTT; CDR3: CSVGGLAGGRADTQYF
D: TRBD1; size: few; J: TRBJ1-2; V: TRBV18; DNA: TGTGCCAGCTCACCGGACAGGAGCTATGGCTACACCTTC; CDR3: CASSPDRSYGYTF